This T cell receptor (beta chain) was obtained from a study of blood T cell repertoires in COVID-19. Concerning this clone: At the DNA level, this CDR3 is encoded by other sequences in the same sample as well.

CDR1 is ENHRY, CDR2 SYGVKD, per germline. The CDR3 covers 14 residues. Trimming removed 3 bases from V and 5 bases from J, with 13 bases in between. Profiled with immunoSEQ multiplex PCR; TCRdb holds only in-frame clones, not every one. This sample carries 350,000 to 500,000 clones, roughly 88% of them seen once, and the ten largest clones take about 1.5%. The receptor comes from a woman aged 18-29 years who had been exposed to COVID-19. The rearrangement joins TRBV10-3 to TRBJ2-5; possible D gene TRBD2, 7 bases. The sample was PBMCs or T cells enriched from blood (not recorded which). In DNA form, the CDR3 reads TGTGCCATCAGTGACTCGGGGGGCAGGGAGACCCAGTACTTC. This translates into CAISDSGGRETQYF.